This T cell receptor (beta chain) was sequenced during a study of blood T cell repertoires in COVID-19. Measured with immunoSEQ multiplex PCR; TCRdb has only the in-frame clones, and not every one. The repertoire consists of over 90,000 clones, with around 87% occurring once and the leading ten covering 3%. This CDR3 contains 15 residues. Germline values: CDR1 SEHNR, CDR2 FQNEAQ (reference sequence). V shed 5 bases, J shed 6 bases, and the junction held 9 bases outside the gene matches. Sequencing used peripheral blood. The source of this sequence is a man in his fifties or sixties with active or convalescent COVID-19. The genes are TRBV7-9 and TRBJ2-1, with TRBD1 matching 8 bases. The CDR3 DNA sequence: TGTGCCAGCAGCCAGCCCGGACAGGGAATCAATGAGCAGTTCTTC. Residues: CASSQPGQGINEQFF.